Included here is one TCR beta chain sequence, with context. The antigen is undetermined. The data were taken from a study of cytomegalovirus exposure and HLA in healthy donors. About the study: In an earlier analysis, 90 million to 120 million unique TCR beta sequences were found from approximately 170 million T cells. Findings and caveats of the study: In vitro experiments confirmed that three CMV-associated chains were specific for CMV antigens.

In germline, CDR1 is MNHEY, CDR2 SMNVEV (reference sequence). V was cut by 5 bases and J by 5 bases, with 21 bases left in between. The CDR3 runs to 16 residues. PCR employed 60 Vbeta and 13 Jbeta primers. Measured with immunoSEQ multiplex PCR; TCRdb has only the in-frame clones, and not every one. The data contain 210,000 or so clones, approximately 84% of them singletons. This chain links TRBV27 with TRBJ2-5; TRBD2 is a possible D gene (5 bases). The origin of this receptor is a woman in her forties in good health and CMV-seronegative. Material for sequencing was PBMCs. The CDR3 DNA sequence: TGTGCCAGCAGTCCCACCCCCGGGGAGCCCGGGGAGACCCAGTACTTC. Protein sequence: CASSPTPGEPGETQYF.